The 25 T cell receptor beta chains presented below share a single source sample, sequenced in a study of control samples from healthy donors and cancer patients. Profiled with immunoSEQ multiplex PCR; TCRdb holds only in-frame clones, not every one. The sample shows about 150,000 clones, roughly 92% of them seen only once. Sequencing was performed on blood. The source of these receptors is a man aged 50-59 years in good health.

The chain is built from TRBV27 and TRBJ1-2, with 8 bases aligning to TRBD1. V shed 7 bases and J 6 bases; nucleotides not matched to a gene: 16. The CDR3 runs to 16 residues. Germline CDR1 is MNHEY and CDR2 is SMNVEV (reference sequence). CDR3 protein: CASTPRQGNGLDGYTF. The CDR3 DNA is TGTGCCAGCACTCCCCGACAGGGGAATGGGCTTGATGGCTACACCTTC.

This clone was observed a single time. The V and J genes are TRBV11-1 and TRBJ1-1; D perhaps matches TRBD1 (6 bases). This CDR3 contains 15 residues. CDR1 and CDR2 (germline): SGHAT, FQDESV (reference sequence). The germline V and J ends were trimmed by 1 base and 0 bases, with 9 bases remaining between them. CDR3 DNA sequence: TGTGCCAGCAGCTTAGACCCAGGGGTGAACACTGAAGCTTTCTTT. It is translated as CASSLDPGVNTEAFF. Complete variable domain (other parts from reference TRBV11-1 and TRBJ1-1): EAEVAQSPRYKITEKSQAVAFWCDPISGHATLYWYRQILGQGPELLVQFQDESVVDDSQLPKDRFSAERLKGVDSTLKIQPAELGDSAMYLCASSLDPGVNTEAFFGQGTRLTVV.

This clone was picked up one time. This chain uses TRBV5-6 with TRBJ2-3; D is unclear. Looked up from germline, CDR1 is SGHDT and CDR2 is YYEEEE. Trimming shortened V by 5 bases and J by 4 bases, and 11 bases separated the two germline ends. CDR3 length: 13 amino acids. The CDR3, as DNA: TGTGCCAGCAGTCAATTCTTTGCAGATACGCAGTATTTT. This gives the protein CASSQFFADTQYF.

This sequence joins TRBV27 and TRBJ1-3; TRBD1 might be the D (6 bases). V was clipped by 5 bases and J by 0 bases, with 11 bases between them. Germline V gene data show CDR1 as MNHEY and CDR2 as SMNVEV (reference sequence). There are 15 residues in the CDR3. CDR3 sequence: CASSETDSSGNTIYF. The CDR3 DNA is TGTGCCAGCAGTGAGACGGACAGCTCTGGAAACACCATATATTTT.

The chain combines TRBV28 with TRBJ2-7; D remains unclear. This CDR3 has 13 residues. Germline loops: CDR1 MDHEN, CDR2 SYDVKM. V shed 2 bases and J shed 4 bases, with 9 bases lying between them. The CDR3 DNA sequence: TGTGCCAGCAGTTTAGTGAGGTGGTACGAGCAGTACTTC. Translating it yields CASSLVRWYEQYF.

This chain uses TRBV2 with TRBJ1-1; a possible D gene is TRBD1 (6 bases). The CDR3 length is 14 residues. Germline values: CDR1 SNHLY, CDR2 FYNNEI. The V end lost 5 bases, the J end lost 0 bases, and 10 bases lay between the germline ends. The CDR3 sequence: CASSLTGMNTEAFF. The CDR3 DNA sequence: TGTGCCAGCAGTCTTACAGGGATGAACACTGAAGCTTTCTTT. Based on the CDR3 plus reference TRBV2 and TRBJ1-1, the full variable domain is EPEVTQTPSHQVTQMGQEVILRCVPISNHLYFYWYRQILGQKVEFLVSFYNNEISEKSEIFDDQFSVERPDGSNFTLKIRSTKLEDSAMYFCASSLTGMNTEAFFGQGTRLTVV.

The chain uses TRBV6-6 and TRBJ1-1; D possibly corresponds to TRBD1 (5 bases). CDR1 and CDR2 (germline): MNHNY, SVGAGI (reference sequence). The CDR3 is 14 residues long. V lost 6 bases and J 4 bases, leaving 15 bases between the germline ends. CDR3 bases: TGTGCCAGCAGCCCTTACGCCCAGGGCACTGAAGCTTTCTTT. Translation gives CASSPYAQGTEAFF.

The genes are TRBV5-1 and TRBJ1-6; TRBD1 might be the D (6 bases). The V gene lost 0 bases and the J gene lost 5 bases, with 9 bases spanning the gap. Germline CDR1 is SGHRS and CDR2 is YFSETQ. The CDR3 has 15 residues. The DNA of the CDR3 is TGCGCCAGCAGCTTGGGGCAGGGGAATAATTCACCCCTCCACTTT. This translates into CASSLGQGNNSPLHF.

V gene TRBV3-1 (or the pseudogene TRBV3-2) combines with J gene TRBJ2-7; possibly TRBD2 for D (5 bases). The CDR3 has 15 residues. Germline V gene data show CDR1 as LGHDT and CDR2 as YNNKEL (reference sequence). The V gene lost 5 bases and the J gene lost 2 bases, with 16 bases spanning the gap. The CDR3 nucleotides read TGTGCCAGCAGCGGACGAGGGCTCAACCCCTACGAGCAGTACTTC. Its protein is CASSGRGLNPYEQYF.

The CDR3 reads CASSRGVVNEQYF. Written as DNA, the CDR3 is TGTGCCAGCAGCCGGGGGGTAGTTAACGAGCAGTACTTC. This sequence joins TRBV27 and TRBJ2-7, with TRBD2 matching over 7 bases. This CDR3 is built from 13 residues. Germline CDR1 MNHEY, CDR2 SMNVEV (reference sequence). V lost 6 bases to trimming and J lost 5 bases; unmatched junction nucleotides: 7.

The V and J genes are TRBV7-6 and TRBJ1-2; TRBD1 agrees at 9 bases. The CDR3 sequence is 14 residues long. CDR1 is SGHVS, CDR2 FNYEAQ, per germline. V lost 4 bases to trimming and J lost 6 bases; unmatched junction nucleotides: 6. The DNA for the CDR3 is TGTGCCAGCAGCTCGGGACAGGGAATAGATGGCTACACCTTC. It translates to CASSSGQGIDGYTF.

This chain connects TRBV5-4 to TRBJ2-5, with D possibly matching TRBD1 (5 bases). CDR1 is SGHNT and CDR2 is YYREEE in the germline V gene (reference sequence). The V end lost 3 bases, the J end lost 0 bases, and 9 bases lay between the germline ends. This CDR3 is 14 amino acids long. CDR3 nucleotides: TGTGCCAGCAGCTCTCAGGGATACCAAGAGACCCAGTACTTC. This translates into CASSSQGYQETQYF.

This sequence joins TRBV20-1 and TRBJ2-2; TRBD2 aligns across 8 bases. With 3 bases clipped from V and 6 bases from J, the junction kept 9 bases outside the gene matches. The CDR3 has 15 amino acids. Germline loops: CDR1 DFQATT, CDR2 SNEGSKA (reference sequence). CDR3 residues: CSASSGLEGAGELFF. The DNA of the CDR3 is TGCAGTGCTAGTTCGGGACTAGAAGGAGCCGGGGAGCTGTTTTTT.

This chain links TRBV28 with TRBJ1-2; D gene uncertain. Germline CDR1 reads MDHEN; CDR2 reads SYDVKM. V lost 7 bases to trimming and J lost 9 bases, with 9 bases between them. The length of the CDR3 is 10 residues. The CDR3 protein is CASTGRSYTF. CDR3 in DNA: TGTGCCAGCACTGGACGGAGCTACACCTTC.

The chain is built from TRBV27 and TRBJ1-5; D perhaps matches TRBD1 (6 bases). This CDR3 is 15 amino acids long. Germline CDR1 is MNHEY and CDR2 is SMNVEV (reference sequence). The germline V and J ends were trimmed by 6 bases and 0 bases, with 12 bases remaining between them. In nucleotides, the CDR3 is TGTGCCAGCAGCACCGGGACATTTAGCAATCAGCCCCAGCATTTT. Translation gives CASSTGTFSNQPQHF.

The genes are TRBV5-4 and TRBJ2-5; maybe TRBD1 (6 bases). Trimming left V 6 bases short and J 1 base short, with 10 bases between. The CDR3 spans 13 residues. Germline V lookup: CDR1 SGHNT, CDR2 YYREEE (reference sequence). This CDR3 reads CASTTGTQETQYF. The DNA of the CDR3 is TGTGCCAGCACCACAGGGACCCAAGAGACCCAGTACTTC.

The J gene is TRBJ2-1, the V gene TRBV15, with 8 bases that match TRBD1. This CDR3 spans 17 amino acids. Germline V gives CDR1 LNHNV, CDR2 YYDKDF (reference sequence). V lost 1 base to trimming and J lost 0 bases; unmatched junction nucleotides: 5. CDR3 region: CATSRGGQAFSYNEQFF. CDR3 bases: TGTGCCACCAGCAGAGGGGGACAGGCGTTCTCCTACAATGAGCAGTTCTTC.

The V and J genes are TRBV9 and TRBJ1-3; no reliable D call. CDR1 is SGDLS and CDR2 is YYNGEE in the germline V gene. V was shortened by 4 bases and J by 0 bases, with 14 bases between the two germline ends. The CDR3 covers 16 residues. CDR3: CASSPTDELSGNTIYF. The CDR3 DNA reads as TGTGCCAGCAGCCCGACGGACGAGCTCTCTGGAAACACCATATATTTT.

This chain links TRBV5-4 with TRBJ2-3; D is possibly TRBD1 (6 bases). Trimming took off 4 bases at V and 0 bases at J, with 12 bases between the two ends. The CDR3 is made up of 15 amino acids. Germline V gene data show CDR1 as SGHNT and CDR2 as YYREEE (reference sequence). The chain's CDR3 is CASSQKQGSTDTQYF. The CDR3 DNA reads as TGTGCCAGCAGCCAAAAGCAGGGGAGCACAGATACGCAGTATTTT.

This chain links TRBV12-3 or TRBV12-4 with TRBJ1-1, with no clear D. The V and J ends lost 5 bases and 4 bases respectively, with 11 bases between them. The CDR3 loop spans 13 amino acids. The DNA for the CDR3 is TGTGCCAGCAGTGTGGTGGATGGCACTGAAGCTTTCTTT. Amino acids: CASSVVDGTEAFF.

This chain joins TRBV11-3 and TRBJ1-1; 8 bases align to TRBD1. The CDR3 contains 14 residues. Germline lookup yields CDR1 SGHNT and CDR2 YENEEA. Trimming took 4 bases from V and 0 from J; bases not matched to a gene: 1. CDR3 DNA: TGTGCCAGCAGCTCACAGGGGGTGAACACTGAAGCTTTCTTT. This encodes CASSSQGVNTEAFF.

V and J are TRBV27 and TRBJ1-2; 11 bases are shared with TRBD1. The V gene's germline CDR1 is MNHEY and CDR2 SMNVEV (reference sequence). V lost 4 bases, J lost 4 bases, and 11 bases stayed unmatched. The CDR3 is 17 amino acids. CDR3 coding DNA: TGTGCCAGCAGTTCACCCCGGACAGGGGGCGGTGTCTATGGCTACACCTTC. This gives the protein CASSSPRTGGGVYGYTF.

V usage is TRBV19 and J usage is TRBJ1-6; the match to TRBD1 covers 8 bases. The V gene end was trimmed by 5 bases and the J gene end by 13 bases; junction bases not matched to a gene: 22. The germline gives CDR1 LNHDA, CDR2 SQIVND (reference sequence). This CDR3 region has 18 residues. The CDR3 protein is CASSPGTGVGRPFFPLHF. The CDR3, as DNA: TGTGCCAGTAGTCCAGGGACAGGTGTGGGGAGGCCCTTTTTCCCCCTCCACTTT.

The chain combines TRBV9 with TRBJ2-1; TRBD2 aligns across 8 bases. Per the germline V gene, CDR1 is SGDLS and CDR2 is YYNGEE. The CDR3 spans 15 residues. J gave up 9 bases and V 0 bases, and 8 bases lay outside the gene matches. In DNA form, the CDR3 reads TGTGCCAGCAGCGTAGAACTAGCGGCGGCGGGTGAGCAGTTCTTC. Translating gives CASSVELAAAGEQFF.

This chain connects TRBV4-1 to TRBJ2-7; 8 bases are a match to TRBD2. The CDR3 runs to 15 residues. Germline-derived CDR1 and CDR2 are MGHRA and YSYEKL. The ends lost 2 bases at V and 8 bases at J; junction bases unmatched: 11. The CDR3 protein is CASSQQTSAPGQQYF. In DNA form, the CDR3 reads TGCGCCAGCAGCCAACAGACTAGCGCCCCCGGCCAGCAGTACTTC.